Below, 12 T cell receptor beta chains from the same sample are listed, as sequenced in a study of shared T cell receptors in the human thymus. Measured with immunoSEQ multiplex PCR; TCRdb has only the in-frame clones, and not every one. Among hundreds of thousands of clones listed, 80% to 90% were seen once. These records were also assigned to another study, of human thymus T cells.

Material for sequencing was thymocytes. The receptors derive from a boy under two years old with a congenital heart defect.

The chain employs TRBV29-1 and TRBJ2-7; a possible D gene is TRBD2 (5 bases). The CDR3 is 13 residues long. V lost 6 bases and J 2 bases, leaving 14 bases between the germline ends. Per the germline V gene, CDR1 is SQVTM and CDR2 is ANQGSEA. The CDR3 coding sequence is TGCAGCGTCCTCCATACGGGGACCTACGAGCAGTACTTC. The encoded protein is CSVLHTGTYEQYF.

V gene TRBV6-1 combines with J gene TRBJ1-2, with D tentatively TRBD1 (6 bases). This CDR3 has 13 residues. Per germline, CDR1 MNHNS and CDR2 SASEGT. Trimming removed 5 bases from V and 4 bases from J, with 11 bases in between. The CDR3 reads CASSRGGTYGYTF. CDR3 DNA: TGTGCCAGCAGTAGGGGGGGCACCTATGGCTACACCTTC.

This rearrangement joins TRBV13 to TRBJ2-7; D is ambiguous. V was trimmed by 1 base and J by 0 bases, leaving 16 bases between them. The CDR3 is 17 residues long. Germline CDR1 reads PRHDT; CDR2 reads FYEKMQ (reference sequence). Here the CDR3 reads CASSLAAQEPSSYEQYF. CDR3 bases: TGTGCCAGCAGCTTAGCGGCCCAGGAACCAAGCTCCTACGAGCAGTACTTC.

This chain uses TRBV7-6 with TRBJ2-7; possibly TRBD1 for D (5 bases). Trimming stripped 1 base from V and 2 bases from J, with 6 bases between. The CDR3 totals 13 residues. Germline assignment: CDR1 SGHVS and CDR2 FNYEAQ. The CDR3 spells CASSLVGPYEQYF. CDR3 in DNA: TGTGCCAGCAGCTTAGTGGGGCCCTACGAGCAGTACTTC. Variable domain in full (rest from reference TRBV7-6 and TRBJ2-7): GAGVSQSPRYKVTKRGQDVALRCDPISGHVSLYWYRQALGQGPEFLTYFNYEAQQDKSGLPNDRFSAERPEGSISTLTIQRTEQRDSAMYRCASSLVGPYEQYFGPGTRLTVT.

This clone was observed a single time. The CDR3 sequence: CASRGRYGAFF. Here the CDR3 DNA reads TGTGCCAGTAGGGGCCGATATGGGGCTTTCTTT. The rearrangement links TRBV19 to TRBJ1-1, with D unclear. CDR1 is LNHDA and CDR2 is SQIVND in the germline V gene (reference sequence). Trimming took 6 bases from V and 11 from J, leaving 13 bases between them. The length of the CDR3 is 11 residues.

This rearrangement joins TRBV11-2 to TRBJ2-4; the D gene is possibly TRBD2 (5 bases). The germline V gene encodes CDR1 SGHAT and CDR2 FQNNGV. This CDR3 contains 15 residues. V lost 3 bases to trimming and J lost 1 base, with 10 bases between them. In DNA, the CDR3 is TGTGCCAGCAGCTTCGAGGGATTCGCCAAAAACATTCAGTACTTC. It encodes CASSFEGFAKNIQYF.

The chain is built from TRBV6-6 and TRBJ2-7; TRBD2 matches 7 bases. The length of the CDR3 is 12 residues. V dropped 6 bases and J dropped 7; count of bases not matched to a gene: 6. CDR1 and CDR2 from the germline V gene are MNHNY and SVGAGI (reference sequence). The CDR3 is CASSREGREQYF. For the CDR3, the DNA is TGTGCCAGCAGCAGGGAGGGACGGGAGCAGTACTTC.

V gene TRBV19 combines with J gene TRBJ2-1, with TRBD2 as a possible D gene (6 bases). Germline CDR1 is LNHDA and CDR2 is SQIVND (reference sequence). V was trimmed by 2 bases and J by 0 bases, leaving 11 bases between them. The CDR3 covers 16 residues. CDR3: CASSISGSSSYNEQFF. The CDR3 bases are TGTGCCAGTAGTATATCCGGGAGTAGCTCCTACAATGAGCAGTTCTTC.

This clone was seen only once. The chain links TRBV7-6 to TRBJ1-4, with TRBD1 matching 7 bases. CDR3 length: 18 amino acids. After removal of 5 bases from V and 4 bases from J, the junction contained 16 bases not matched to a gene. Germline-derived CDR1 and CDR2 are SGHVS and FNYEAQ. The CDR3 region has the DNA TGTGCCAGCAGCCGCCGGACAGGTTGGGGCCCTAGTAATGAAAAACTGTTTTTT. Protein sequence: CASSRRTGWGPSNEKLFF.

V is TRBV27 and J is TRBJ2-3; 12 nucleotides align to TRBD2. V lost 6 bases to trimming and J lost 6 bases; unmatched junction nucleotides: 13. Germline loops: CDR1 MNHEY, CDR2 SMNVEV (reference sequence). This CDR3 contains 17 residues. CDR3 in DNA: TGTGCCAGCAGGGGTACTAGCGGGAGGCCACATTCGGATACGCAGTATTTT. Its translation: CASRGTSGRPHSDTQYF.

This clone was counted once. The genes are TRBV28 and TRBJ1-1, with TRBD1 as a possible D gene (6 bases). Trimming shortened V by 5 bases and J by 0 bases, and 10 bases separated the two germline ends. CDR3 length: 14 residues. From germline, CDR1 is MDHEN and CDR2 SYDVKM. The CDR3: CASSRGQLNTEAFF. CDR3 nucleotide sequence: TGTGCCAGCAGTAGAGGACAGTTGAACACTGAAGCTTTCTTT.

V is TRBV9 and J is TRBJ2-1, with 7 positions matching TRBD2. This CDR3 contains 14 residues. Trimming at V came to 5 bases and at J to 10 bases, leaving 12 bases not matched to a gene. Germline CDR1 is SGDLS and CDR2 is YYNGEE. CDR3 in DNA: TGTGCCAGCAGGAGCGGGATCACCGTGGTAGAGCAGTTCTTC. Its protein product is CASRSGITVVEQFF.